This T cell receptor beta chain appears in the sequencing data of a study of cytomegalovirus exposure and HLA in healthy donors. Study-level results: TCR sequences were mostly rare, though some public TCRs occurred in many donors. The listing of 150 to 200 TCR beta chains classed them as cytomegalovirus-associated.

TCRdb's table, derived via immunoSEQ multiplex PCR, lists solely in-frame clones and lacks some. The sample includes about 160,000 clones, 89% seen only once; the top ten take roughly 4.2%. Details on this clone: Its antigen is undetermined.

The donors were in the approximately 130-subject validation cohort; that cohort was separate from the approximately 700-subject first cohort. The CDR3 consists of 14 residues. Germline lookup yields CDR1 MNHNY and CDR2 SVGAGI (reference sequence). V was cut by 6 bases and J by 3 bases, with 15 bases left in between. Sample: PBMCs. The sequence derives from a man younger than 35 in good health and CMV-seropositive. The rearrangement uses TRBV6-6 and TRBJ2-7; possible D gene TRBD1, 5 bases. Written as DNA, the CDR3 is TGTGCCAGCAGGGAGACTGGGGCGAGCTACGAGCAGTACTTC. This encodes CASRETGASYEQYF.